This passage covers 23 T cell receptor beta chains from one sample sequenced in a study of blood T cell repertoires in COVID-19. Repertoires were generated with immunoSEQ multiplex PCR, while TCRdb's copy carries only in-frame clones and drops some. This table holds about 270,000 clones, roughly 79% found once. The sequencing sample was made of peripheral blood. These receptors all stem from a woman between 55 and 75 years old with active or convalescent COVID-19.

The V call is TRBV7-8, the J call TRBJ1-2; 7 positions match TRBD1. CDR3 size: 14 residues. The junction had 7 bases not matched to a gene; V was cut back by 5 bases and J by 4 bases. The germline V gene encodes CDR1 SGHVS and CDR2 FQNEAQ. In DNA, the CDR3 is TGTGCCAGCAGCCTAGGCAGACAGGGCTATGGCTACACCTTC. Its protein is CASSLGRQGYGYTF.

This sequence joins TRBV10-3 and TRBJ2-2, with TRBD2 matching over 10 bases. V shed 5 bases and J 6 bases; nucleotides not matched to a gene: 9. The CDR3 has 16 amino acids. CDR1 is ENHRY and CDR2 is SYGVKD in the germline V gene. CDR3 loop: CAISTLAGTSAGELFF. The DNA for the CDR3 is TGTGCCATCAGTACCTTAGCCGGGACTAGCGCCGGGGAGCTGTTTTTT.

The table lists this clone with a few counts. The rearrangement links TRBV28 to TRBJ1-1; no firm D call. The V end was cut by 2 bases, the J end by 1 base, with 8 bases between. The germline CDR1 and CDR2 sequences are MDHEN and SYDVKM. This CDR3 spans 14 amino acids. The CDR3 DNA is TGTGCCAGCAGTTTAGGACTTTCGAACACTGAAGCTTTCTTT. Protein: CASSLGLSNTEAFF.

The chain employs TRBV2 and TRBJ2-1; 10 positions agree with TRBD2. There are 21 residues in the CDR3. Trimming cost V 1 base and J 0 bases; bases outside gene matches: 15. Germline lookup yields CDR1 SNHLY and CDR2 FYNNEI. This CDR3 is CASSEVSGGPYYQLSYNEQFF. Here the CDR3 DNA reads TGTGCCAGCAGTGAAGTTAGCGGGGGGCCCTACTATCAGCTCTCCTACAATGAGCAGTTCTTC. Based on the CDR3 plus reference TRBV2 and TRBJ2-1, the full variable domain is EPEVTQTPSHQVTQMGQEVILRCVPISNHLYFYWYRQILGQKVEFLVSFYNNEISEKSEIFDDQFSVERPDGSNFTLKIRSTKLEDSAMYFCASSEVSGGPYYQLSYNEQFFGPGTRLTVL.

This chain links TRBV10-3 with TRBJ2-3; 8 bases fit TRBD2. Unmatched junction bases numbered 11, after V lost 10 bases and J lost 5 bases. This CDR3 spans 14 amino acids. Germline CDR1 ENHRY, CDR2 SYGVKD. CDR3 sequence: CATTPNLAGDTQYF. CDR3 DNA: TGTGCCACTACACCCAATCTAGCGGGAGATACGCAGTATTTT.

This chain joins TRBV5-4 and TRBJ2-1; a possible D gene is TRBD2 (5 bases). The CDR3 loop spans 14 amino acids. From germline, CDR1 is SGHNT and CDR2 YYREEE (reference sequence). V was trimmed by 4 bases and J by 7 bases, leaving 15 bases between them. The CDR3 DNA reads TGTGCCAGCAGCCCCAAGACCACTAGAAATGAGCAGTTCTTC. Translating it yields CASSPKTTRNEQFF.

The V and J genes are TRBV5-1 and TRBJ1-5; D ambiguous. Germline V lookup: CDR1 SGHRS, CDR2 YFSETQ. The CDR3 is made up of 14 amino acids. Trimming shortened V by 0 bases and J by 5 bases, and 9 bases separated the two germline ends. The CDR3 protein is CASSLDSSDQPQHF. The CDR3 DNA sequence: TGCGCCAGCAGCTTGGACAGTTCCGATCAGCCCCAGCATTTT.

The rearrangement joins TRBV4-3 to TRBJ2-5, with 10 bases fitting TRBD2. The germline V gene has CDR1 LGHNA and CDR2 YSLEER. This CDR3 is built from 15 residues. The trim removed 1 base at V and 4 bases at J, leaving 3 bases unmatched. In nucleotides, the CDR3 is TGCGCCAGCAGCCAAGGATCTAGCGGGGGAGAGACCCAGTACTTC. Protein: CASSQGSSGGETQYF.

This chain links TRBV12-3 or TRBV12-4 with TRBJ1-2; D remains unclear. V was shortened by 7 bases and J by 5 bases, with 14 bases between the two germline ends. The CDR3 is 13 amino acids. CDR3 nucleotides: TGTGCCAGCACCCGAGGAGACTTGTATGGCTACACCTTC. Its protein product is CASTRGDLYGYTF.

The chain recombines TRBV19 with TRBJ2-3; TRBD1 is a possible D gene (5 bases). The CDR3 totals 14 residues. The V and J ends lost 6 bases and 3 bases respectively, with 13 bases between them. Germline V gives CDR1 LNHDA, CDR2 SQIVND (reference sequence). The CDR3 here is CASRAQGATDTQYF. In nucleotides, the CDR3 is TGTGCCAGTAGGGCGCAGGGCGCGACAGATACGCAGTATTTT. The complete variable domain, with remaining parts taken from reference TRBV19 and TRBJ2-3, reads DGGITQSPKYLFRKEGQNVTLSCEQNLNHDAMYWYRQDPGQGLRLIYYSQIVNDFQKGDIAEGYSVSREKKESFPLTVTSAQKNPTAFYLCASRAQGATDTQYFGPGTRLTVL.

The chain joins TRBV5-4 to TRBJ1-1, with D maybe TRBD1 (5 bases). CDR1 and CDR2 from the germline V gene are SGHNT and YYREEE (reference sequence). This CDR3 has 14 residues. Between the trimmed V and J ends, which lost 2 bases and 4 bases, there was a span of 12 bases. CDR3 loop: CASSFSGGVTEAFF. Written as DNA, the CDR3 is TGTGCCAGCAGCTTCTCCGGGGGAGTCACTGAAGCTTTCTTT.

Only a few counts were recorded for this clone. The rearrangement links TRBV7-9 to TRBJ1-5, with a weak D call TRBD1 (5 bases). V gave up 5 bases and J gave up 5 bases, with 16 bases separating them. This CDR3 comprises 15 residues. CDR1 SEHNR and CDR2 FQNEAQ come from the germline V gene (reference sequence). The CDR3 coding sequence is TGTGCCAGCAGCCATTCGGGGGGTGGGGATCAGCCCCAGCATTTT. This gives the protein CASSHSGGGDQPQHF.

V and J are TRBV19 and TRBJ1-2, with 8 bases that match TRBD1. This CDR3 spans 14 amino acids. Trimming removed 6 bases from V and 7 bases from J; junction bases left unmatched: 10. Germline loops: CDR1 LNHDA, CDR2 SQIVND (reference sequence). CDR3 region: CASSDLRGPAGYTF. The CDR3 DNA reads as TGTGCCAGTAGCGACCTCAGGGGGCCCGCTGGCTACACCTTC.

This chain uses TRBV5-1 with TRBJ2-5, with D tentatively TRBD1 (5 bases). The germline CDR1 and CDR2 sequences are SGHRS and YFSETQ. The CDR3 consists of 14 residues. Trimming removed 4 bases from V and 5 bases from J, with 15 bases in between. The CDR3 nucleotides read TGCGCCAGCAGCGCGGACAATTGGAAGGAGACCCAGTACTTC. Translation gives CASSADNWKETQYF.

This rearrangement joins TRBV7-2 to TRBJ2-5, with 9 positions matching TRBD2. Losses at the gene ends were 5 bases for V and 5 bases for J; bases not matched to a gene: 9. Germline V CDR1 and CDR2: SGHTA, FQGNSA. This CDR3 contains 15 residues. The CDR3 coding sequence is TGTGCCAGCAGCCGCAGCGGGGGGTTTGTGGAGACCCAGTACTTC. This sequence encodes CASSRSGGFVETQYF. Using reference TRBV7-2 and TRBJ2-5 for the parts outside the CDR3, the full variable domain is GAGVSQSPSNKVTEKGKDVELRCDPISGHTALYWYRQSLGQGLEFLIYFQGNSAPDKSGLPSDRFSAERTGGSVSTLTIQRTQQEDSAVYLCASSRSGGFVETQYFGPGTRLLVL.

The chain recombines TRBV11-2 with TRBJ2-5, with TRBD2 matching over 12 bases. The trim removed 6 bases at V and 5 bases at J, leaving 16 bases unmatched. The CDR3 runs 18 residues. Germline CDR1 is SGHAT and CDR2 is FQNNGV. The CDR3 protein is CASRGTGTSGLQAETQYF. Written as DNA, the CDR3 is TGTGCCAGCAGGGGTACCGGGACTAGCGGGCTCCAGGCGGAGACCCAGTACTTC.

The chain employs TRBV5-4 and TRBJ2-7; 7 nucleotides line up with TRBD1. CDR3 length: 15 residues. Germline V gene lookup returns CDR1 SGHNT and CDR2 YYREEE (reference sequence). The V segment lost 4 bases and the J segment 1 base; nucleotides outside the gene matches: 8. The CDR3 here is CASSSRTGGSYEQYF. CDR3 DNA: TGTGCCAGCAGCAGTCGGACAGGCGGTTCCTACGAGCAGTACTTC.

This clone was detected a few times. Other DNA variants within this sample encode the same CDR3. The chain links TRBV5-1 to TRBJ2-3, with no clear D. V lost 0 bases to trimming and J lost 0 bases, with 5 bases between them. This CDR3 contains 14 residues. Germline V lookup: CDR1 SGHRS, CDR2 YFSETQ. The CDR3 DNA sequence: TGCGCCAGCAGCTTGGCAGGTAGCACAGATACGCAGTATTTT. It is translated as CASSLAGSTDTQYF. The whole variable domain, filled in from reference TRBV5-1 and TRBJ2-3, reads KAGVTQTPRYLIKTRGQQVTLSCSPISGHRSVSWYQQTPGQGLQFLFEYFSETQRNKGNFPGRFSGRQFSNSRSEMNVSTLELGDSALYLCASSLAGSTDTQYFGPGTRLTVL.

CDR3 nucleotides: TGTGCCAGCAGCTTAACGACAGGGGGCTCCTACAATGAGCAGTTCTTC. Amino acids: CASSLTTGGSYNEQFF. The gene calls are TRBV7-2 and TRBJ2-1; 9 bases map to TRBD1. V lost 2 bases and J lost 0; bases outside the gene matches: 2. CDR1 and CDR2 from the germline V gene are SGHTA and FQGNSA. The CDR3 has 16 residues.

The V gene is TRBV6-1, the J gene TRBJ1-4, with D hard to call. V lost 2 bases, J lost 0 bases, and 7 bases lay in between. There are 15 residues in the CDR3. From germline, CDR1 is MNHNS and CDR2 SASEGT. The CDR3 coding sequence is TGTGCCAGCAGTGAAATGCTAACAACTAATGAAAAACTGTTTTTT. Translating gives CASSEMLTTNEKLFF.

The chain combines TRBV6-5 with TRBJ1-3, with 8 nucleotides matching TRBD1. Germline V gives CDR1 MNHEY, CDR2 SVGAGI. This CDR3 region has 15 residues. V was clipped by 4 bases and J by 2 bases; unmatched bases: 4. For the CDR3, the DNA is TGTGCCAGCAGTTTACAGGGGGGGACTGGAAACACCATATATTTT. Encoded protein: CASSLQGGTGNTIYF.

The count of this clone is one. This chain uses TRBV30 with TRBJ2-7; perhaps TRBD1 as D (6 bases). Looked up from germline, CDR1 is GTSNPN and CDR2 is SVGIG (reference sequence). The CDR3 spans 15 residues. Trimming stripped 5 bases from V and 0 bases from J, with 17 bases between. The CDR3 loop reads CAWGKGVLGSYEQYF. In DNA, the CDR3 is TGTGCCTGGGGGAAGGGGGTACTAGGCTCCTACGAGCAGTACTTC.

This chain's CDR3 is CASSQLQGYSGGPGDTQYF. The CDR3 DNA is TGCGCCAGCAGTCAGTTACAGGGTTATAGCGGGGGCCCCGGGGATACGCAGTATTTT. The chain couples TRBV23-1 to TRBJ2-3; 9 positions match TRBD2. TRBV23-1 is assigned to the ORF class and has an uncertain function. The trim removed 3 bases at V and 6 bases at J, leaving 19 bases unmatched. This CDR3 comprises 19 residues.